This TCR beta chain is from a study of blood T cells in healthy people across ages. V shed 7 bases and J 7 bases; nucleotides not matched to a gene: 27. CDR3 size: 22 residues. The use of a sample-barcoded 5' primer and a J-beta primer mix characterized a second PCR of about 6 to 11 cycles. TCRdb re-derived calls from the 5' RACE reads in MiXCR, one entry per CDR3 protein. The sample holds 1.6 million or so distinct CDR3 sequences, almost 35% seen once. The origin of this receptor is a woman aged 25 to 45 in good health. The V gene is TRBV12-3 or TRBV12-4, the J gene TRBJ2-2; 13 bases line up with TRBD2. The sequencing sample was made of blood. The CDR3 DNA reads as TGTGCCAGCACAGGGACAGCCGAAAAACTAGCGGGAGGGCTTGAGGGCTTCGGGGAGCTGTTTTTT. Translating gives CASTGTAEKLAGGLEGFGELFF.